This entry lists 14 T cell receptor beta chains sequenced from one sample in a study of human T cells and chemical hapten exposure. TCRdb reprocessed the RACE reads with MiXCR, giving one entry per CDR3 protein. This table holds just over 80,000 distinct CDR3 sequences, over 8.5% found once. Time point specified: patch test 1, 2 weeks after DPC sensitization. Treatment noted: therapeutic diphenylcyclopropenone sensitization with weekly scalp DPC. The source was whole blood, collected in connection with sensitization to the hapten diphenylcyclopropenone (DPC). The source is a woman aged 50 to 60 with alopecia areata. Some clones in this sample may be carry-over from other donors' samples.

The gene calls are TRBV6-5 and TRBJ2-5; 9 nucleotides line up with TRBD1. The trim removed 8 bases at V and 7 bases at J, leaving 11 bases unmatched. Germline V CDR1 and CDR2: MNHEY, SVGAGI. This CDR3 contains 14 residues. CDR3 residues: CASEETGGARTQYF. CDR3 nucleotides: TGTGCCAGCGAAGAAACAGGGGGCGCGAGGACCCAGTACTTC.

The sample holds many counts of this clonotype. The chain employs TRBV6-5 and TRBJ2-5, with 10 bases aligning to TRBD2. V lost 5 bases, J lost 5 bases, and 11 bases stayed unmatched. CDR3 length equals 16 residues. Per the germline V gene, CDR1 is MNHEY and CDR2 is SVGAGI. The CDR3 nucleotides read TGTGCCAGCAGTCCCTCGAGCGGGGGGGCGACGGAGACCCAGTACTTC. As protein: CASSPSSGGATETQYF.

The chain has TRBV29-1 and TRBJ2-7; 13 bases line up with TRBD2. With 6 bases clipped from V and 3 bases from J, the junction kept 5 bases outside the gene matches. CDR3 size: 14 residues. Looked up from germline, CDR1 is SQVTM and CDR2 is ANQGSEA. In DNA form, the CDR3 reads TGCAGCGTCGAGACTAGCGGGAGGAGCTACGAGCAGTACTTC. Amino acids: CSVETSGRSYEQYF.

This clonotype was seen more than once but under ten times. The chain uses TRBV9 and TRBJ2-2; 12 bases are a match to TRBD1. The V gene end was trimmed by 4 bases and the J gene end by 7 bases; junction bases not matched to a gene: 8. Germline-derived CDR1 and CDR2 are SGDLS and YYNGEE. CDR3 length: 16 residues. The CDR3 nucleotides read TGTGCCAGCAGCCCCACCGGGACAGGGGGCCGCGGGGAGCTGTTTTTT. This translates into CASSPTGTGGRGELFF.

This clonotype was seen only a few times. This rearrangement joins TRBV7-9 to TRBJ2-2, with 7 positions matching TRBD1. CDR3 length equals 15 residues. The V gene end was trimmed by 5 bases and the J gene end by 0 bases; junction bases not matched to a gene: 3. Germline values: CDR1 SEHNR, CDR2 FQNEAQ (reference sequence). CDR3 DNA sequence: TGTGCCAGCAGCCGGGACAGCTCGAACACCGGGGAGCTGTTTTTT. Translated, it gives CASSRDSSNTGELFF.

This clonotype was counted many times. The junction and the germline gene differ at one end; a read error may be behind it. This sequence joins TRBV12-5 and TRBJ2-2; no firm D call. The CDR3 runs 12 residues. Germline lookup yields CDR1 LGHNT and CDR2 FRNRAP. CDR3 sequence (DNA): TGTGCTAGTGGATATGACACCCGGGAGCTGTTTTTT. It translates to CASGYDTRELFF.

This clonotype has a count of ten or more. The chain has TRBV12-3 or TRBV12-4 and TRBJ1-3; tentative D call: TRBD1 (5 bases). V lost 3 bases to trimming and J lost 9 bases, with 18 bases between them. The CDR3 loop spans 15 amino acids. The DNA for the CDR3 is TGTGCCAGCAGTTTGGGGGGGTCGGGTCGTCGCACCATATATTTT. This codes for CASSLGGSGRRTIYF.

This clonotype showed up just a few times. This sequence joins TRBV11-3 and TRBJ2-1; 7 bases match TRBD1. V was pared by 9 bases and J by 8 bases, with 10 bases of the junction left unmatched. In germline, CDR1 is SGHNT, CDR2 YENEEA. The CDR3 contains 13 residues. DNA for the CDR3: TGTGCCAGGACCCCTGCGAGGGGGCATGAGCAGTTCTTC. This gives the protein CARTPARGHEQFF.

There are a few counts of this clonotype. This chain connects TRBV10-2 to TRBJ2-5; 10 bases are shared with TRBD1. V shed 5 bases, J shed 2 bases, and the junction held 8 bases outside the gene matches. The germline CDR1 and CDR2 sequences are WSHSY and SAAADI. The CDR3 is 16 amino acids. CDR3 amino acids: CASSKAPGQGQETQYF. CDR3 coding DNA: TGCGCCAGCAGTAAAGCTCCGGGACAGGGGCAAGAGACCCAGTACTTC.

This clonotype was counted between two and nine times. The chain has TRBV5-1 and TRBJ1-1; the match to TRBD1 covers 7 bases. From germline, CDR1 is SGHRS and CDR2 YFSETQ. J gave up 8 bases and V 4 bases, and 8 bases lay outside the gene matches. The CDR3 totals 13 residues. CDR3 DNA: TGCGCCAGCAGCCGGGGACAGCCCATAGAAGCTTTCTTT. This gives the protein CASSRGQPIEAFF.

This clonotype was seen repeatedly, ten times or more. The chain recombines TRBV14 with TRBJ2-3; the D is unclear. Trimming shortened V by 1 base and J by 9 bases, and 5 bases separated the two germline ends. The length of the CDR3 is 11 residues. Germline V gene data show CDR1 as SGHDN and CDR2 as FVKESK. DNA for the CDR3: TGTGCCAGCAGCCAAGGGCAAACGCAGTATTTT. Its translation: CASSQGQTQYF.

This clonotype was observed a few times. J is TRBJ2-2 and V is TRBV2; 7 nucleotides align to TRBD2. V lost 7 bases to trimming and J lost 0 bases; unmatched junction nucleotides: 5. Germline lookup yields CDR1 SNHLY and CDR2 FYNNEI. The CDR3 runs 15 residues. The CDR3 DNA follows: TGTGCCAGCACGAGGGAGGGTTCGAACACCGGGGAGCTGTTTTTT. Protein sequence: CASTREGSNTGELFF.

This clonotype was recorded at least ten times. CDR3 coding DNA: TGTGCCAGCTCACCGCAATCAGGGGGCGGAAATTCACCCCTCCACTTT. Translated, it gives CASSPQSGGGNSPLHF. The genes are TRBV18 and TRBJ1-6; 8 bases are a match to TRBD1. V was pared by 3 bases and J by 7 bases, with 8 bases of the junction left unmatched. The CDR3 has 16 amino acids. CDR1 KGHSH and CDR2 LQKENI come from the germline V gene.

This clonotype was counted at least ten times. The rearrangement joins TRBV29-1 to TRBJ1-1; weak D call: TRBD1 (5 bases). This CDR3 contains 14 residues. Germline V CDR1 and CDR2: SQVTM, ANQGSEA. V dropped 6 bases and J dropped 0 bases, with 14 bases sitting between them. For the CDR3, the DNA is TGCAGCGTCGGGGCGAGGGGCATGAACACTGAAGCTTTCTTT. Protein: CSVGARGMNTEAFF.